Shown below are 23 T cell receptor beta chains from a single sample sequenced in a study of technical replicates of blood from a handful of donors. The assay was immunoSEQ multiplex PCR, and TCRdb's table has in-frame clones only and misses some. The table includes under 90,000 clones, approximately 97% detected once. Specimen: T cells isolated from PBMCs. Receptors originate from a human donor in good health.

J is TRBJ2-7 and V is TRBV6-1, with 12 bases matching TRBD2. J gave up 1 base and V 1 base, and 17 bases lay outside the gene matches. The CDR3 spans 21 residues. Germline-derived CDR1 and CDR2 are MNHNS and SASEGT. The CDR3 bases are TGTGCCAGCAGTGAAGGGGTGGGAGCCGGGACTAGCGGGTTCCTGTCCTACGAGCAGTACTTC. Protein sequence: CASSEGVGAGTSGFLSYEQYF.

V is TRBV5-3 and J is TRBJ1-2; a possible D gene is TRBD1 (5 bases). TRBV5-3 is known as an ORF, though its function is uncertain. The CDR3 is 15 amino acids. V lost 4 bases and J lost 5, with 18 bases in between. The CDR3 is CARSVGYRLKYGYTF. CDR3 bases: TGTGCCAGAAGCGTTGGATACAGGTTAAAATATGGCTACACCTTC.

The chain couples TRBV4-1 to TRBJ1-1; tentatively, D is TRBD1 (5 bases). This CDR3 comprises 13 residues. CDR1 and CDR2 from the germline V gene are MGHRA and YSYEKL. The V gene lost 4 bases and the J gene lost 6 bases, with 12 bases spanning the gap. The CDR3 loop reads CASSRTWGAEAFF. In nucleotides, the CDR3 is TGCGCCAGCAGCCGTACCTGGGGGGCTGAAGCTTTCTTT.

The chain employs TRBV27 and TRBJ1-5, with D perhaps TRBD1 (6 bases). Trimming cost V 5 bases and J 0 bases, with 20 bases left between them. Germline values: CDR1 MNHEY, CDR2 SMNVEV (reference sequence). This CDR3 has 18 residues. CDR3 sequence: CASSNRTVSRYSNQPQHF. The CDR3 bases are TGTGCCAGCAGTAACAGGACAGTAAGCCGGTATAGCAATCAGCCCCAGCATTTT.

This clone came up once. V usage is TRBV9 and J usage is TRBJ1-2; 10 nucleotides agree with TRBD1. Trimming took 2 bases from V and 7 from J; bases not matched to a gene: 5. The CDR3 spans 14 residues. Germline V gene lookup returns CDR1 SGDLS and CDR2 YYNGEE. The DNA of the CDR3 is TGTGCCAGCAGCGTGACGGACAGGGGGAGTGGCTACACCTTC. Translated: CASSVTDRGSGYTF.

The chain combines TRBV30 with TRBJ1-5; D possibly corresponds to TRBD1 (5 bases). CDR1 is GTSNPN, CDR2 SVGIG, per germline (reference sequence). V gave up 2 bases and J gave up 5 bases, with 13 bases separating them. The CDR3 spans 14 residues. This chain's CDR3 is CAWSLPSGDQPQHF. The CDR3 nucleotides read TGTGCCTGGAGTCTTCCTTCGGGGGATCAGCCCCAGCATTTT.

This chain uses TRBV7-9 with TRBJ1-1; the match to TRBD1 covers 8 bases. V shed 5 bases and J 6 bases; nucleotides not matched to a gene: 8. CDR1 SEHNR and CDR2 FQNEAQ come from the germline V gene (reference sequence). CDR3 length: 14 amino acids. In nucleotides, the CDR3 is TGTGCCAGCAGCCTAGACGGACAGGGCTCTGAAGCTTTCTTT. Encoded protein: CASSLDGQGSEAFF.

This clone was observed once. The V and J genes are TRBV7-8 and TRBJ1-1; no reliable D call. This CDR3 region has 13 residues. Germline CDR1 is SGHVS and CDR2 is FQNEAQ. The germline V and J ends were trimmed by 2 bases and 3 bases, with 7 bases remaining between them. The CDR3 is CASSLTSYTEAFF. In DNA, the CDR3 is TGTGCCAGCAGCTTAACGAGTTACACTGAAGCTTTCTTT.

A single count supports this clone. CDR3: CASRQGPDTQYF. The CDR3, as DNA: TGTGCCAGCAGACAGGGGCCAGATACGCAGTATTTT. This rearrangement joins TRBV28 to TRBJ2-3; 7 bases align to TRBD1. V was clipped by 6 bases and J by 4 bases; unmatched bases: 1. The CDR3 length is 12 residues. CDR1 is MDHEN, CDR2 SYDVKM, per germline. Drawing the rest from reference TRBV28 and TRBJ2-3, the complete variable domain is DVKVTQSSRYLVKRTGEKVFLECVQDMDHENMFWYRQDPGLGLRLIYFSYDVKMKEKGDIPEGYSVSREKKERFSLILESASTNQTSMYLCASRQGPDTQYFGPGTRLTVL.

The chain has TRBV6-5 and TRBJ2-1; TRBD2 matches at 9 bases. From germline, CDR1 is MNHEY and CDR2 SVGAGI. With V trimmed by 5 bases and J by 5 bases, 7 bases remained unmatched. The length of the CDR3 is 15 residues. The CDR3 nucleotides read TGTGCCAGCAGTACCGGGACTAGCCTACACAATGAGCAGTTCTTC. Translating gives CASSTGTSLHNEQFF.

In this sample, this clone turned up once. The CDR3 is CASSTRLAGSYNEQFF. CDR3 in DNA: TGTGCCAGTAGTACCAGACTAGCGGGATCCTACAATGAGCAGTTCTTC. The genes are TRBV19 and TRBJ2-1; TRBD2 matches 11 bases. The germline V gene encodes CDR1 LNHDA and CDR2 SQIVND (reference sequence). V lost 4 bases and J lost 1; bases outside the gene matches: 3. The CDR3 runs 16 residues.

The chain employs TRBV10-3 and TRBJ1-1; D remains unclear. Trimming pared 0 bases from V and 3 bases from J, leaving 20 bases between. From germline, CDR1 is ENHRY and CDR2 SYGVKD. The CDR3 consists of 18 residues. The CDR3 reads CAISESVQRRGMDTEAFF. In nucleotides, the CDR3 is TGTGCCATCAGTGAGTCGGTCCAAAGGAGAGGTATGGACACTGAAGCTTTCTTT.

The chain recombines TRBV5-1 with TRBJ2-1, with TRBD1 identical over 12 bases. CDR1 and CDR2 from the germline V gene are SGHRS and YFSETQ. The trim removed 4 bases at V and 4 bases at J, leaving 3 bases unmatched. This CDR3 is built from 15 residues. The CDR3 coding sequence is TGCGCCAGCAGCCGGGGACAGGGGGCTTACAATGAGCAGTTCTTC. This encodes CASSRGQGAYNEQFF.

The V call is TRBV20-1, the J call TRBJ2-1; TRBD1 aligns across 7 bases. Trimming removed 7 bases from V and 7 bases from J; junction bases left unmatched: 4. Germline CDR1 DFQATT, CDR2 SNEGSKA (reference sequence). This CDR3 has 11 amino acids. The CDR3 DNA reads as TGCAGTGTACCCAGGGGGAATGAGCAGTTCTTC. Translating it yields CSVPRGNEQFF.

The chain combines TRBV19 with TRBJ1-4; 9 bases line up with TRBD1. Germline V gene sequence: CDR1 LNHDA, CDR2 SQIVND (reference sequence). The CDR3 totals 15 residues. Trimming at V came to 4 bases and at J to 6 bases, leaving 6 bases not matched to a gene. The CDR3 loop is CASSTPGQGDEKLFF. CDR3 nucleotides: TGTGCCAGTAGTACGCCGGGACAGGGTGATGAAAAACTGTTTTTT.

The chain is built from TRBV19 and TRBJ2-7; tentative D call: TRBD1 (6 bases). Trimming took 6 bases from V and 6 from J, leaving 18 bases between them. This CDR3 contains 14 residues. Germline V gene lookup returns CDR1 LNHDA and CDR2 SQIVND (reference sequence). The CDR3 region has the DNA TGTGCCAGTAGCACAGGGACACCTCGCCGCGAGCAGTACTTC. Translating gives CASSTGTPRREQYF.

The chain is built from TRBV5-4 and TRBJ2-3; 7 bases match TRBD1. CDR1 SGHNT and CDR2 YYREEE come from the germline V gene (reference sequence). The CDR3 extends over 15 amino acids. The ends lost 6 bases at V and 1 base at J; junction bases unmatched: 8. CDR3 sequence: CASTPTGRGTDTQYF. The DNA for the CDR3 is TGTGCCAGCACCCCGACAGGGCGGGGCACAGATACGCAGTATTTT.

The chain combines TRBV4-1 with TRBJ2-7; D possibly corresponds to TRBD2 (5 bases). Germline V gene data show CDR1 as MGHRA and CDR2 as YSYEKL. V was pared by 1 base and J by 0 bases, with 16 bases between. This CDR3 comprises 17 residues. The CDR3 region is CASSQAKDGVSSYEQYF. Here the CDR3 DNA reads TGCGCCAGCAGCCAAGCTAAGGACGGGGTGAGCTCCTACGAGCAGTACTTC.

The chain combines TRBV5-1 with TRBJ2-1; TRBD2 agrees at 7 bases. Unmatched junction bases numbered 18, after V lost 2 bases and J lost 7 bases. CDR1 is SGHRS, CDR2 YFSETQ, per germline. CDR3 size: 18 residues. DNA for the CDR3: TGCGCCAGCAGCTTCCAGCGTAGACGGGAGGATCCATGGAATGAGCAGTTCTTC. It is translated as CASSFQRRREDPWNEQFF.

The chain couples TRBV19 to TRBJ1-2; D may be TRBD1 (5 bases). The CDR3 totals 12 residues. The V end was cut by 7 bases, the J end by 4 bases, with 10 bases between. Germline CDR1 and CDR2: LNHDA and SQIVND (reference sequence). CDR3 in amino acids: CASTPQGYGYTF. CDR3 nucleotide sequence: TGTGCCAGTACCCCCCAGGGCTATGGCTACACCTTC.

This chain links TRBV5-1 with TRBJ1-1; no definite D call. Trimming left V 4 bases short and J 6 bases short, with 25 bases between. The germline gives CDR1 SGHRS, CDR2 YFSETQ. The CDR3 spans 17 residues. The CDR3 DNA reads TGCGCCAGCAGCCTAGGTCCGGGTATTACATTTCTTCCTGAAGCTTTCTTT. Its protein product is CASSLGPGITFLPEAFF.

The chain is built from TRBV27 and TRBJ2-2; 7 bases map to TRBD1. The V segment lost 5 bases and the J segment 4 bases; nucleotides outside the gene matches: 4. Looked up from germline, CDR1 is MNHEY and CDR2 is SMNVEV (reference sequence). This CDR3 comprises 14 residues. CDR3 residues: CASSPEGATGELFF. The CDR3 coding sequence is TGTGCCAGCAGTCCCGAGGGGGCCACCGGGGAGCTGTTTTTT.

This chain joins TRBV5-4 and TRBJ2-3; D perhaps matches TRBD2 (6 bases). The CDR3 has 14 amino acids. Trimming left V 6 bases short and J 3 bases short, with 14 bases between. The germline CDR1 and CDR2 sequences are SGHNT and YYREEE (reference sequence). CDR3 sequence: CASTIAAATDTQYF. Here the CDR3 DNA reads TGTGCCAGCACCATAGCGGCGGCTACAGATACGCAGTATTTT.